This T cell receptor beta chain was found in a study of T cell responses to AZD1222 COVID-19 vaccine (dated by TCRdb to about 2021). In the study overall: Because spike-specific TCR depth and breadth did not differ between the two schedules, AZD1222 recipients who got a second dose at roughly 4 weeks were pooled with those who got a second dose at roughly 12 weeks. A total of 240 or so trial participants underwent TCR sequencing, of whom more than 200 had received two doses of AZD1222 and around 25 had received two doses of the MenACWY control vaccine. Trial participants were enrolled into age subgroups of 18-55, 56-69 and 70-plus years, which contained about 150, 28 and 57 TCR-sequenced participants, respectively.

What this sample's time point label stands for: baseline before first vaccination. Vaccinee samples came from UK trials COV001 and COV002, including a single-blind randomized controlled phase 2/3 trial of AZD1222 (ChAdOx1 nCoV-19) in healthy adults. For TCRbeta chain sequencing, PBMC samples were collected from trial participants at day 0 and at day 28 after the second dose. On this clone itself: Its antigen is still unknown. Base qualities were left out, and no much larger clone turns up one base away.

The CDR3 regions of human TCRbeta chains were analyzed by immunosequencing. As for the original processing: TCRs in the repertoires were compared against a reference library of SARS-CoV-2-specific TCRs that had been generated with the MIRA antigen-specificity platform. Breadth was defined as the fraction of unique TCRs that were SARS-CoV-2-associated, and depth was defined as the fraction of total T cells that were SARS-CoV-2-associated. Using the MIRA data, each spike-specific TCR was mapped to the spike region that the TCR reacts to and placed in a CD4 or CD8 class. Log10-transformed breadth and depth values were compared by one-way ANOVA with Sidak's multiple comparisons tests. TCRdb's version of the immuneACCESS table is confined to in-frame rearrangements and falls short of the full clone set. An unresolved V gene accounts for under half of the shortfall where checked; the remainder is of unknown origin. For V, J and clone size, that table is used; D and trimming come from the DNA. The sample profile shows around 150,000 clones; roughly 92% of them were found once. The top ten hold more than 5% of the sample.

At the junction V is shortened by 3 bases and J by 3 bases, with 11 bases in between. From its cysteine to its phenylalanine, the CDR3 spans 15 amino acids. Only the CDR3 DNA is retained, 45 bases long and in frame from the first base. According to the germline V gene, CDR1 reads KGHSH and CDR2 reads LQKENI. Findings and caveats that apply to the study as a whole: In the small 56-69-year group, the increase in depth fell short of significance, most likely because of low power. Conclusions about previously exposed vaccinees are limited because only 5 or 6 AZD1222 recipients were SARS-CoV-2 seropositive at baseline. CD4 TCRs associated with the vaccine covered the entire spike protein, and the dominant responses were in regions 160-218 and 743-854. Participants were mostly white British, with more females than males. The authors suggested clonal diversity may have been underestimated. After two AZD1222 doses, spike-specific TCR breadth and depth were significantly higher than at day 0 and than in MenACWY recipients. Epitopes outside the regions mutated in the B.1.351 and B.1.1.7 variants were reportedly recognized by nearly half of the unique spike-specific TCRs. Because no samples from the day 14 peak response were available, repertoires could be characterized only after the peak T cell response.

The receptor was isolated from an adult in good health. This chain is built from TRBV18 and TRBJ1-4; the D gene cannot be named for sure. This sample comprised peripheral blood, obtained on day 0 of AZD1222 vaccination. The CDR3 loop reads CASSPSGQPNEKLFF. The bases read TGTGCCAGCTCACCTTCTGGGCAGCCTAATGAAAAACTGTTTTTT. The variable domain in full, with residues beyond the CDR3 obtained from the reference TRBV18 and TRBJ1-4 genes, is NAGVMQNPRHLVRRRGQEARLRCSPMKGHSHVYWYRQLPEEGLKFMVYLQKENIIDESGMPKERFSAEFPKEGPSILRIQQVVRGDSAAYFCASSPSGQPNEKLFFGSGTQLSVL.